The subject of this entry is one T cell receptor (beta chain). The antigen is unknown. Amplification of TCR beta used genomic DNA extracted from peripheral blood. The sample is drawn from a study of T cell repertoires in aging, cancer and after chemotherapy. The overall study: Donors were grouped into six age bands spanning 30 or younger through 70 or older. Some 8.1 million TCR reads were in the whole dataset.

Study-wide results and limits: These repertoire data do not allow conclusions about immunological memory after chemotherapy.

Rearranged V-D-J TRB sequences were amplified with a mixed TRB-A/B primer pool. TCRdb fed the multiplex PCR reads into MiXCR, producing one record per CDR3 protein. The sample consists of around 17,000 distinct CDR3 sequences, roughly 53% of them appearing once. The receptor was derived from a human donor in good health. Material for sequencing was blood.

This chain's CDR3 is CASSPATGANTGELFF. CDR3 nucleotides: TGTGCCAGCAGCCCGGCAACCGGGGCGAACACCGGGGAGCTGTTTTTT. The chain recombines TRBV4-2 with TRBJ2-2; D is perhaps TRBD2 (5 bases). Looked up from germline, CDR1 is LGHNA and CDR2 is YNFKEQ. Deletions cut 4 bases from V and 0 bases from J, with 12 bases between. The CDR3 covers 16 residues.